This is a list of T cell receptor beta chains from one sample in a study of T cell repertoires in ileal Crohn's disease. Repertoires were generated with immunoSEQ multiplex PCR, while TCRdb's copy carries only in-frame clones and drops some. The data contain approximately 11,000 clones, around three quarters of them singletons. Sequencing used ileal tissue. All receptors come from an adult with Crohn's disease. Both conserved end residues are part of each CDR3. Clone size is shown for a subset of rows, as once, few, many or a class of expanded clone.

CDR3 protein: CASSESTGLSSYEQYF
clone size: .
V gene: TRBV6-1

CDR3 protein: CASSASYSNYGYTF
clone size: .
V gene: TRBV6-1

CDR3 protein: CASSLGSSFDEQFF
clone size: .
V gene: TRBV11-3

CDR3 protein: CASSFQTGESYTF
clone size: few
V gene: TRBV7-2

CDR3 protein: CASSLLGQVSYEQYF
clone size: few
V gene: TRBV28

CDR3 protein: CASKRSLAGTDTQYF
clone size: .
V gene: TRBV6-5

CDR3 protein: CASSLGYSYEQYF
clone size: .
V gene: TRBV7-6

CDR3 protein: CASSLDSNSGNTIYF
clone size: .
V gene: TRBV7-9

CDR3 protein: CAWSVGQAVETQYF
clone size: .
V gene: TRBV30

CDR3 protein: CASSLVSSGGYEQYF
clone size: .
V gene: TRBV5-1

CDR3 protein: CASSLGQGRGYTF
clone size: .
V gene: TRBV19

CDR3 protein: CASSSDRGTDTQYF
clone size: .
V gene: TRBV5-1

CDR3 protein: CASSFLAGGSNEQFF
clone size: .
V gene: TRBV5-1

CDR3 protein: CASSETSGSAGELFF
clone size: .
V gene: TRBV2

CDR3 protein: CASSLGQLGNTIYF
clone size: .
V gene: TRBV5-5

CDR3 protein: CASSFRLGAGVTSYEQYF
clone size: .
V gene: TRBV27

CDR3 protein: CASSEGTGATSRGYTF
clone size: .
V gene: TRBV25-1

CDR3 protein: CASSFHDRGSGYTF
clone size: .
V gene: TRBV27

CDR3 protein: CASSLTTSETDTQYF
clone size: .
V gene: TRBV4-1

CDR3 protein: CASSLGGGNQETQYF
clone size: once
V gene: TRBV7-9

CDR3 protein: CASSDRQNNQPQHF
clone size: .
V gene: TRBV6-1

CDR3 protein: CASSLYSSFYNEQFF
clone size: .
V gene: TRBV5-1

CDR3 protein: CASSYAGVQYGYTF
clone size: .
V gene: TRBV6-5

CDR3 protein: CSARTGSGYTF
clone size: .
V gene: TRBV20-1

CDR3 protein: CASSFRTSGSTYEQYF
clone size: once
V gene: TRBV5-6

CDR3 protein: CAVLQGRGQFF
clone size: .
V gene: TRBV6-1

CDR3 protein: CASSLEAGIKNIQYF
clone size: few
V gene: TRBV28

CDR3 protein: CASNRDTEAFF
clone size: .
V gene: TRBV7-9

CDR3 protein: CASSRTGYEQYF
clone size: .
V gene: TRBV28

CDR3 protein: CASSVQTGLGYGYTF
clone size: once
V gene: TRBV6-1

CDR3 protein: CASSASDGERVGGETQYF
clone size: .
V gene: TRBV25-1

CDR3 protein: CASRTADNQPQHF
clone size: .
V gene: TRBV5-1

CDR3 protein: CASSARRGTGSSPLHF
clone size: .
V gene: TRBV25-1

CDR3 protein: CASSQGRVTGELFF
clone size: .
V gene: TRBV4-1

CDR3 protein: CASSQTVNYGYTF
clone size: .
V gene: TRBV9

CDR3 protein: CASSPSGTGGREQYF
clone size: .
V gene: TRBV9

CDR3 protein: CATNQGVGELFF
clone size: .
V gene: TRBV10-3

CDR3 protein: CASSLGQGNLETQYF
clone size: .
V gene: TRBV5-1

CDR3 protein: CASSGDRAGYTF
clone size: .
V gene: TRBV19

CDR3 protein: CASSEWGEGYQPQHF
clone size: .
V gene: TRBV6-1

CDR3 protein: CASSPGAGDQPQHF
clone size: few
V gene: TRBV6-6

CDR3 protein: CASSYSIRDETQYF
clone size: few
V gene: TRBV6-5

CDR3 protein: CASSSAYEQYF
clone size: .
V gene: TRBV7-9

CDR3 protein: CATSRDLGGNSPLHF
clone size: .
V gene: TRBV15

CDR3 protein: CASGLLAGGSYEQYF
clone size: .
V gene: TRBV4-1

CDR3 protein: CASSFSGYGYTF
clone size: .
V gene: TRBV5-1